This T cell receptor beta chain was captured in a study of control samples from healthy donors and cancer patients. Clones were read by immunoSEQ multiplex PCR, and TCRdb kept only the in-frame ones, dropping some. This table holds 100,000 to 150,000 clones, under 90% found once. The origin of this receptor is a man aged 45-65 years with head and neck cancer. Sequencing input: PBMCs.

The CDR3 nucleotides read TGCAGCGCTGGCGAGGACAACACTGAAGCTTTCTTT. Amino acid sequence: CSAGEDNTEAFF. The gene calls are TRBV29-1 and TRBJ1-1; D gene ambiguous. Looked up from germline, CDR1 is SQVTM and CDR2 is ANQGSEA. CDR3 size: 12 residues. The ends were cut back, 7 bases at V and 2 bases at J, with 11 bases in the middle.